A single sample gave rise to the 4 T cell receptor beta chains below, sequenced in a study of cytomegalovirus exposure and HLA in healthy donors. TCRdb's copy holds only in-frame clones and misses some; the assay was immunoSEQ multiplex PCR. Of roughly 50,000 clones in the sample, 93% were seen once. The sequenced material came from PBMCs. These receptors were taken from a woman under 30 in good health and CMV-seropositive.

The chain couples TRBV7-2 to TRBJ2-5, with 12 bases matching TRBD2. Trimming took 4 bases from V and 5 from J; bases not matched to a gene: 11. Germline values: CDR1 SGHTA, CDR2 FQGNSA. This CDR3 has 17 amino acids. As DNA, the CDR3 is TGTGCCAGCAGCTCCCCTCTAGCGGGGGGGCGTCGGGAGACCCAGTACTTC. Protein product: CASSSPLAGGRRETQYF.

The J gene is TRBJ2-5, the V gene TRBV7-2, with D unclear. Deletions cut 5 bases from V and 0 bases from J, with 7 bases between. The V gene's germline CDR1 is SGHTA and CDR2 FQGNSA. This CDR3 has 13 residues. DNA for the CDR3: TGTGCCAGCAGCCTCAGTTACCAAGAGACCCAGTACTTC. It encodes CASSLSYQETQYF. Variable domain in full (rest from reference TRBV7-2 and TRBJ2-5): GAGVSQSPSNKVTEKGKDVELRCDPISGHTALYWYRQSLGQGLEFLIYFQGNSAPDKSGLPSDRFSAERTGGSVSTLTIQRTQQEDSAVYLCASSLSYQETQYFGPGTRLLVL.

This chain joins TRBV9 and TRBJ1-6; no definite D call. This CDR3 region has 16 residues. The germline V and J ends were trimmed by 1 base and 0 bases, with 8 bases remaining between them. Looked up from germline, CDR1 is SGDLS and CDR2 is YYNGEE. For the CDR3, the DNA is TGTGCCAGCAGCGTAAAGAGAATCTCCTATAATTCACCCCTCCACTTT. This codes for CASSVKRISYNSPLHF.

The chain is built from TRBV19 and TRBJ2-7; the D gene is possibly TRBD1 (6 bases). The V end lost 6 bases, the J end lost 1 base, and 16 bases lay between the germline ends. This CDR3 is built from 15 residues. Germline V gene lookup returns CDR1 LNHDA and CDR2 SQIVND (reference sequence). The CDR3 nucleotides read TGTGCCAGTAGGTTTACAGGGTCGGGATCCTACGAGCAGTACTTC. Translating gives CASRFTGSGSYEQYF.